The entry below describes one T cell receptor (beta chain). This receptor's antigen is unknown. Within one base of it there is no much larger clone, and no base qualities were kept. The data originate from a study of T-cell memory formation after mild COVID-19 (dated by TCRdb to the early 2020s). With regard to the full study: TCR sequence clusters from the two donors were largely donor specific. T-cell clones expanding and contracting after mild COVID-19 in two donors were tracked by longitudinal TCRalpha and TCRbeta repertoire sequencing. The cohort comprised two young, previously healthy adult volunteers, one female and one male.

Ficoll-Paque density gradient centrifugation was the method used to isolate PBMCs. Trimming takes 5 bases off V and 2 bases off J; junction bases not matched to a gene: 9. Based on the germline V gene (reference sequence), the CDR1 and CDR2 sequences are SEHNR and FQNEAQ. Reading from cysteine to phenylalanine, the CDR3 counts 16 amino acids. Only CDR3 DNA is held: 48 bases, read in frame from base 1. What the study reported, not specific to this receptor: Clones that contracted from day 15 to 85 showed balanced CD4/CD8 phenotypes, whereas a second wave of clones that expanded from day 15 to 37 leaned towards CD4+. SARS-CoV-2 specificity of the second-wave clones peaking on day 37 was not confirmed. Only two mild cases were covered in the study, and larger cohorts including severe cases with pre-infection samples were considered necessary. Contracting CD4+ clones appeared mostly in the CM and EM memory subsets, whereas CD8+ clones were enriched in EMRA. Some responding clones were found in pre-infection memory, which suggests that pre-existing cross-reactive memory T cells took part in the SARS-CoV-2 response.

TCRdb shows the sequencer as Illumina NovaSeq 6000. cDNA libraries for TCRalpha and TCRbeta were prepared by 5'RACE using constant-segment primers, with sample barcodes and unique molecular identifiers added. RNA was extracted from every sample with Trizol reagent. The libraries were amplified in two PCR steps, and the second step added a second sample barcode and Illumina TruSeq adapters. Sequencing of libraries was performed on an Illumina NovaSeq with 2 x 150 bp paired-end reads. The study's processing was this. With migec v1.2.7, reads were demultiplexed and then collapsed into UMI-guided consensus sequences. Using mixcr v2.1.11, UMI consensuses were aligned to TRA and TRB V and J templates and then assembled into clonotypes. A clonotype was counted as expanded or contracted only if both edgeR and NoisET called the change significant, with noise models trained on biological replicates. For edgeR calls, a false discovery rate-adjusted p below 0.01 and a log2 fold-change threshold of 1 were applied. As an exploratory analysis of dynamics, max-normalized trajectories of the 1000 most abundant clonotypes were examined by PCA with hierarchical clustering. Separately sequenced CD4+ and CD8+ repertoires were used to assign the CD4 or CD8 phenotype of responding clones. TCRdb trimmed public reads at Q25 via fastp, called clones via MiXCR and kept in-frame beta chains. Rows with one shared CDR3 protein collapse into an entry with the most common genes and DNA. TCRdb assigned the V and J calls; the authors' analysis was not used. The sample profile shows roughly 49,000 distinct CDR3 sequences; 25% to 35% of them were found once. Of the sample, about 39% is held by the ten largest clones.

This receptor was obtained from a young man who had mild COVID-19 (a few samples of this study predate the infection). The sample titles of this study are shuffled in the database, so cell type and time point are left out; the donor was told from shared clones. This sequence uses TRBV7-9 and TRBJ2-3, and 8 junction bases match TRBD2. The sample comprised PBMCs or a T cell subset sorted from them (not recorded which). DNA sequence: TGTGCCAGCAGCCCCTTGGGGCGGGGGGCCACAGATACGCAGTATTTT. This encodes CASSPLGRGATDTQYF. With the portions outside the CDR3 filled from the reference TRBV7-9 and TRBJ2-3 genes, the complete variable region becomes DTGVSQNPRHKITKRGQNVTFRCDPISEHNRLYWYRQTLGQGPEFLTYFQNEAQLEKSRLLSDRFSAERPKGSFSTLEIQRTEQGDSAMYLCASSPLGRGATDTQYFGPGTRLTVL.